The rows below give T cell receptor beta chains drawn from one sample of a study of blood T cell repertoires in COVID-19. Clones were read by immunoSEQ multiplex PCR, and TCRdb kept only the in-frame ones, dropping some. The table lists approximately 220,000 clones, 80% to 90% of them singletons. The sequenced sample was PBMCs or T cells enriched from blood (not recorded which). These receptors all stem from a woman in her 40s with acute COVID-19. Each CDR3 is given without its conserved first and last residue.

j_gene	v_gene	CDR3aa
TRBJ2-7	TRBV7-2	ASSLSAGTYEQY
TRBJ1-2	TRBV28	ASSPGDQPYGYT
TRBJ2-2	TRBV19	ASSLGGGRGYTGELF
TRBJ2-1	TRBV29-1	SVEGAWTSGRRPEQF
TRBJ2-1	TRBV20-1	SASSSGRAAGYDEQF
TRBJ2-7	TRBV3-1/TRBV3-2	ASSRRDTVYYEQY
TRBJ1-3	TRBV7-9	ASSPGQAVSGNTIY
TRBJ2-4	TRBV2	ASSVQGALAKNIQY
TRBJ2-5	TRBV27	ASSFSSGSTQY
TRBJ2-7	TRBV12-3/TRBV12-4	ASSPGQPYEQY
TRBJ2-5	TRBV18	ASSGQDGETQY
TRBJ2-7	TRBV6-5	ASREGTSKYEQY
TRBJ2-7	TRBV11-2	ASSLVRENEQY
TRBJ2-2	TRBV27	ASSPQNTGELF
TRBJ2-3	TRBV19	ASMDRASSTDTQY
TRBJ2-1	TRBV4-1	ASSQPSGPYNEQF
TRBJ1-2	TRBV2	ATGGFDRISGYT
TRBJ2-1	TRBV7-9	ASSPYGGGSYNEQF
TRBJ2-7	TRBV19	ATQNQGYEQY
TRBJ1-2	TRBV3-1/TRBV3-2	ASSRQAYGYT
TRBJ1-2	TRBV19	ASSISPLSGYT
TRBJ2-3	TRBV2	ASRTGTSGNARTDTQY